This TCR beta chain was recorded in a study of CD8 T cells in ankylosing spondylitis. Study-level points and caveats: There were earlier reports of some motif variants in reactive arthritis synovial fluid and blood. There was a TCR beta motif, made of eight highly homologous variants, that appeared characteristic of ankylosing spondylitis blood.

Of note for this clonotype: Its specificity is unknown.

TCRdb independently ran MiXCR on the 5' RACE reads; one entry per CDR3 protein. The sample lists under 850,000 distinct CDR3 sequences, 19% occurring once. Germline V gene sequence: CDR1 DFQATT, CDR2 SNEGSKA (reference sequence). Deletions cut 1 base from V and 0 bases from J, with 12 bases between. The CDR3 length is 15 residues. The sequence was obtained from a male donor with ankylosing spondylitis. The sample was blood, either unsorted or a sorted T cell fraction (not recorded which). The chain has TRBV20-1 and TRBJ1-1; maybe TRBD1 (5 bases). The CDR3 loop reads CSARVSGTVNTEAFF. The CDR3 nucleotides read TGCAGTGCTAGAGTGTCAGGGACCGTGAACACTGAAGCTTTCTTT.